Listed below are T cell receptor beta chains from one sample, sequenced in a study of blood T cells in healthy people across ages. Using its own MiXCR run on the 5' RACE reads, TCRdb lists one record per CDR3 protein. The sample lists more than 550,000 distinct CDR3 sequences, roughly 20% occurring once. Sequenced: blood. The receptors shown here come from a man in his 70s in good health. Each CDR3 is given with its conserved first and last residue. The order of the fields is D gene, V gene, J gene, clone size, CDR3 DNA, CDR3 protein. The D gene is left open where the match is weak. Clone size is not always given. Where it is, it says once, few, many or a class for expanded clones.

d_gene: NA; v_gene: TRBV6-2/TRBV6-3; j_gene: TRBJ1-5; abundance: NA; CDR3nt: TGTGCCAGCAGTTACTCGAGGAGGAGTAGCAATCAGCCCCAGCATTTT; CDR3aa: CASSYSRRSSNQPQHF
d_gene: TRBD2; v_gene: TRBV5-5; j_gene: TRBJ2-2; abundance: few; CDR3nt: TGTGCCAGCAGCCCGCCCCCGGGGGGACCGAACACCGGGGAGCTGTTTTTT; CDR3aa: CASSPPPGGPNTGELFF
d_gene: NA; v_gene: TRBV28; j_gene: TRBJ2-4; abundance: few; CDR3nt: TGTGCCAGCAGTCCACCCTCTTCAGGGAGGAAGGCCAAAAACATTCAGTACTTC; CDR3aa: CASSPPSSGRKAKNIQYF
d_gene: NA; v_gene: TRBV12-3/TRBV12-4; j_gene: TRBJ1-2; abundance: NA; CDR3nt: TGTGCCAGCCAGGAAAACTATGGCTACACCTTC; CDR3aa: CASQENYGYTF
d_gene: NA; v_gene: TRBV29-1; j_gene: TRBJ2-3; abundance: NA; CDR3nt: TGCAGCGTTATCGGGGGAAGGGGTTCCACAGATACGCAGTATTTT; CDR3aa: CSVIGGRGSTDTQYF
d_gene: NA; v_gene: TRBV9; j_gene: TRBJ1-2; abundance: NA; CDR3nt: TGTGCCAGCAGCGTATACGAGAACTATGGCTACACCTTC; CDR3aa: CASSVYENYGYTF
d_gene: NA; v_gene: TRBV20-1; j_gene: TRBJ1-1; abundance: once; CDR3nt: TGCAGTGCTAACTTCCGACGGACGAACACTGAAGCTTTCTTT; CDR3aa: CSANFRRTNTEAFF
d_gene: NA; v_gene: TRBV20-1; j_gene: TRBJ2-5; abundance: NA; CDR3nt: TGCAGTGCTTGGACAGACAAACAAGAGACCCAGTACTTC; CDR3aa: CSAWTDKQETQYF
d_gene: NA; v_gene: TRBV5-1; j_gene: TRBJ2-4; abundance: NA; CDR3nt: TGCGCCAGCAGCCGGCGCGAGGGCAAAAACATTCAGTACTTC; CDR3aa: CASSRREGKNIQYF
d_gene: NA; v_gene: TRBV6-1; j_gene: TRBJ2-1; abundance: few; CDR3nt: TGTGCCGTACATCATTATGAGCAGTTCTTC; CDR3aa: CAVHHYEQFF
d_gene: NA; v_gene: TRBV20-1; j_gene: TRBJ2-1; abundance: few; CDR3nt: TGCAGTGCTATCCCCGGGGGTAGTCGGAATGAGCAGTTCTTC; CDR3aa: CSAIPGGSRNEQFF
d_gene: TRBD1; v_gene: TRBV20-1; j_gene: TRBJ2-7; abundance: NA; CDR3nt: TGCAGTGCTCCGACAGGGCACTCCTACGAGCAGTACTTC; CDR3aa: CSAPTGHSYEQYF
d_gene: TRBD2; v_gene: TRBV6-1; j_gene: TRBJ2-1; abundance: few; CDR3nt: TGTGCCAGCAGCGAGGGGACTAGCGGGGATCTTTACAATGAGCAGTTCTTC; CDR3aa: CASSEGTSGDLYNEQFF
d_gene: NA; v_gene: TRBV7-9; j_gene: TRBJ2-7; abundance: NA; CDR3nt: TGTGCCAGCAGTCCCCGTCCTCCGGGAACCTACGAGCAGTACTTC; CDR3aa: CASSPRPPGTYEQYF
d_gene: NA; v_gene: TRBV28; j_gene: TRBJ2-3; abundance: few; CDR3nt: TGTGCCAGCAGAGGGTGGGGGGGCACAGATACGCAGTATTTT; CDR3aa: CASRGWGGTDTQYF
d_gene: TRBD1; v_gene: TRBV7-2; j_gene: TRBJ2-5; abundance: NA; CDR3nt: TGTGCCAGCAGTCCTGACAGGGGGCTTGAAGAGACCCAGTACTTC; CDR3aa: CASSPDRGLEETQYF
d_gene: NA; v_gene: TRBV6-2/TRBV6-3; j_gene: TRBJ2-7; abundance: NA; CDR3nt: TGTGCCAGCAGTTACATCTCCTCGGCGGAGGAGCAGTACTTC; CDR3aa: CASSYISSAEEQYF
d_gene: TRBD1; v_gene: TRBV7-8; j_gene: TRBJ2-2; abundance: NA; CDR3nt: TGTGCCAGCAGCTCACCCACAGGGGACCCCGGGGAGCTGTTTTTT; CDR3aa: CASSSPTGDPGELFF
d_gene: TRBD2; v_gene: TRBV24-1; j_gene: TRBJ2-7; abundance: NA; CDR3nt: TGTGCCACCAGTGGCAATAGCGGGGGGAAAACCTACGAGCAGTACTTC; CDR3aa: CATSGNSGGKTYEQYF
d_gene: NA; v_gene: TRBV20-1; j_gene: TRBJ1-6; abundance: few; CDR3nt: TGCAGTGCTAGATCGGACAGACGCTATTCACCCCTCCACTTT; CDR3aa: CSARSDRRYSPLHF
d_gene: NA; v_gene: TRBV10-1; j_gene: TRBJ2-4; abundance: NA; CDR3nt: TGCGCCAGCAGTGATGGTCCGGGGGTGGCCTGGGGTAAGGAGGCCAAAAACATTCAGTACTTC; CDR3aa: CASSDGPGVAWGKEAKNIQYF
d_gene: NA; v_gene: TRBV6-6; j_gene: TRBJ1-5; abundance: few; CDR3nt: TGTGCCAGCAGAAGACTGGACAGTTCCTATCAGCCCCAGCATTTT; CDR3aa: CASRRLDSSYQPQHF